This TCR beta chain comes out of a study of blood T cells in healthy people across ages. Germline loops: CDR1 LGHDT, CDR2 YNNKEL (reference sequence). V lost 4 bases and J 3 bases, leaving 12 bases between the germline ends. The CDR3 extends over 14 amino acids. Using a J-beta primer mix together with a sample-barcoded 5' primer, a second PCR was run for roughly 6 to 12 cycles. TCRdb itself ran the 5' RACE reads through MiXCR, one entry per CDR3 protein. The sample contains 1.2 million to 1.5 million distinct CDR3 sequences, around two fifths of which appear only once. The sample consisted of blood. The V call is TRBV3-1, the J call TRBJ1-2; the D is unclear. The clonotype originates from a woman aged 18-35 years in good health. In DNA, the CDR3 is TGTGCCAGCAGCCTTGGTTCAGGCCACTATGGCTACACCTTC. Amino acid sequence: CASSLGSGHYGYTF.